This T cell receptor beta chain was recovered during a study of human T cells and chemical hapten exposure. Germline V gene data show CDR1 as SQVTM and CDR2 as ANQGSEA. This CDR3 has 11 amino acids. Trimming removed 5 bases at V and 7 bases at J, with 9 bases between. MiXCR, applied by TCRdb to the RACE reads, yields one record per CDR3 protein. The table lists 350,000 to 450,000 distinct CDR3 sequences, 5% to 6.5% of them singletons, with 2.5% to 3% in the top ten. In its sample, this clonotype was seen many times. Time point: pre-sensitization, week 0. Treatment denoted: therapeutic diphenylcyclopropenone sensitization with weekly scalp DPC.

This TCR came from a woman aged 45-59 years with alopecia areata. Some clones in this sample may be carry-over from other donors' samples. The chain is built from TRBV29-1 and TRBJ2-1, with TRBD2 as a possible D gene (6 bases). The input for sequencing was whole blood, taken in connection with sensitization to the hapten diphenylcyclopropenone (DPC). CDR3 DNA: TGCAGCGTTTACGGGGGTAATGAGCAGTTCTTC. Encoded protein: CSVYGGNEQFF.